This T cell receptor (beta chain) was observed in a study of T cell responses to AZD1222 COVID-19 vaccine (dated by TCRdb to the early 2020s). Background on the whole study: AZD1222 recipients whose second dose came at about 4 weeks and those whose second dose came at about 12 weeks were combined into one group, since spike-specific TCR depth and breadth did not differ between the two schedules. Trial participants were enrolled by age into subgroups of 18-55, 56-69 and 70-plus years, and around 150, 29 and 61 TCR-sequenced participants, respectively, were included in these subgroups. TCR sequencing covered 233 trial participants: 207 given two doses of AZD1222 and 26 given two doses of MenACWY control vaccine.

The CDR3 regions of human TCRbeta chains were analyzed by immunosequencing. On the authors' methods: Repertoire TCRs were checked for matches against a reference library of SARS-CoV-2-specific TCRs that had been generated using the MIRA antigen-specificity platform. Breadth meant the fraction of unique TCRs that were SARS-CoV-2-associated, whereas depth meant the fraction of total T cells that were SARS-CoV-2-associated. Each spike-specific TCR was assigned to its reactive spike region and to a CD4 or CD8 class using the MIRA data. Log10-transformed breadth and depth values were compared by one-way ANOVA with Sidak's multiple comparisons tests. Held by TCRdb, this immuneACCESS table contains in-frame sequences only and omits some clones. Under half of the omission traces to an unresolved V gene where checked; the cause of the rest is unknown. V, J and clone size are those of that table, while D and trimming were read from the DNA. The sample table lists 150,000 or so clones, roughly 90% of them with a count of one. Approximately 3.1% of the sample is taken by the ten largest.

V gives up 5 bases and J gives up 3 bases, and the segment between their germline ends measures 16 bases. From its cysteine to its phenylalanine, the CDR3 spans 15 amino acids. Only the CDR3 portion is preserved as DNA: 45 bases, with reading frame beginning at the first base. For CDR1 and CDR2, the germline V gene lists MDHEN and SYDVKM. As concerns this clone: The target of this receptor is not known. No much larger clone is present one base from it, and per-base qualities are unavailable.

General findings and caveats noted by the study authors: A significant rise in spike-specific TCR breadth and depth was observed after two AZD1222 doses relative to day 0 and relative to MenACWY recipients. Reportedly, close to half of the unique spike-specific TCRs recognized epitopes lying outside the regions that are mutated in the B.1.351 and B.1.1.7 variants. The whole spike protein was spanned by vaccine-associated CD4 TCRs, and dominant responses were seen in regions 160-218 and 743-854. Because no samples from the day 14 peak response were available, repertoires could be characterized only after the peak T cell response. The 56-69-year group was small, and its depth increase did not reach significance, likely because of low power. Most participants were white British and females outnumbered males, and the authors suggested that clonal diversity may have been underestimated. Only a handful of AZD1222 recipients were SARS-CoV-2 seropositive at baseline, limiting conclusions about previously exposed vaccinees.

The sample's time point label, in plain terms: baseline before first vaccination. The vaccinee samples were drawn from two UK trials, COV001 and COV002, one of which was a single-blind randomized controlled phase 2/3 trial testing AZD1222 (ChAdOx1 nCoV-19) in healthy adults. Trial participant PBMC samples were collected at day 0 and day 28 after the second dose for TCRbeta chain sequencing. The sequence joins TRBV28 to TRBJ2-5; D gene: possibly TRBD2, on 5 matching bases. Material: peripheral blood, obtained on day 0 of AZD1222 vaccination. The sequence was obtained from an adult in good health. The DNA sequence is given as TGTGCCAGCAGTGTACAAACGGGAATGAAAGAGACCCAGTACTTC. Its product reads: CASSVQTGMKETQYF.